The clone carrying this T cell receptor beta chain was seen at least ten times. The time point here: newly diagnosed GD, antithyroid drugs for less than 3 months. RNA extracted from PBMCs served as the sequencing template. The data are from a study of regulatory T cells in long-lasting Graves disease. V lost 5 bases and J lost 2, with 9 bases in between. This CDR3 has 12 amino acids. Germline V gene lookup returns CDR1 DFQATT and CDR2 SNEGSKA (reference sequence). Arm-PCR of CDR3 regions with iRepertoire HTBI primers generated TCR beta libraries. TCRdb called the multiplex PCR reads again in MiXCR, with one record for every CDR3 protein. Of around 470,000 distinct CDR3 sequences in the sample, less than 15% were seen once. The same data also went into a second study, on T cells in Graves' hyperthyroidism and ophthalmopathy.

The origin of this receptor is a woman aged 45-59 years with Graves disease. This specimen consisted of peripheral blood mononuclear cells (PBMCs), obtained at new diagnosis, from a patient treated with antithyroid drugs. This chain connects TRBV20-1 to TRBJ1-2, with D hard to call. CDR3 region: CSAPRANYGYTF. Written as DNA, the CDR3 is TGCAGTGCTCCCCGGGCAAACTATGGCTACACCTTC.